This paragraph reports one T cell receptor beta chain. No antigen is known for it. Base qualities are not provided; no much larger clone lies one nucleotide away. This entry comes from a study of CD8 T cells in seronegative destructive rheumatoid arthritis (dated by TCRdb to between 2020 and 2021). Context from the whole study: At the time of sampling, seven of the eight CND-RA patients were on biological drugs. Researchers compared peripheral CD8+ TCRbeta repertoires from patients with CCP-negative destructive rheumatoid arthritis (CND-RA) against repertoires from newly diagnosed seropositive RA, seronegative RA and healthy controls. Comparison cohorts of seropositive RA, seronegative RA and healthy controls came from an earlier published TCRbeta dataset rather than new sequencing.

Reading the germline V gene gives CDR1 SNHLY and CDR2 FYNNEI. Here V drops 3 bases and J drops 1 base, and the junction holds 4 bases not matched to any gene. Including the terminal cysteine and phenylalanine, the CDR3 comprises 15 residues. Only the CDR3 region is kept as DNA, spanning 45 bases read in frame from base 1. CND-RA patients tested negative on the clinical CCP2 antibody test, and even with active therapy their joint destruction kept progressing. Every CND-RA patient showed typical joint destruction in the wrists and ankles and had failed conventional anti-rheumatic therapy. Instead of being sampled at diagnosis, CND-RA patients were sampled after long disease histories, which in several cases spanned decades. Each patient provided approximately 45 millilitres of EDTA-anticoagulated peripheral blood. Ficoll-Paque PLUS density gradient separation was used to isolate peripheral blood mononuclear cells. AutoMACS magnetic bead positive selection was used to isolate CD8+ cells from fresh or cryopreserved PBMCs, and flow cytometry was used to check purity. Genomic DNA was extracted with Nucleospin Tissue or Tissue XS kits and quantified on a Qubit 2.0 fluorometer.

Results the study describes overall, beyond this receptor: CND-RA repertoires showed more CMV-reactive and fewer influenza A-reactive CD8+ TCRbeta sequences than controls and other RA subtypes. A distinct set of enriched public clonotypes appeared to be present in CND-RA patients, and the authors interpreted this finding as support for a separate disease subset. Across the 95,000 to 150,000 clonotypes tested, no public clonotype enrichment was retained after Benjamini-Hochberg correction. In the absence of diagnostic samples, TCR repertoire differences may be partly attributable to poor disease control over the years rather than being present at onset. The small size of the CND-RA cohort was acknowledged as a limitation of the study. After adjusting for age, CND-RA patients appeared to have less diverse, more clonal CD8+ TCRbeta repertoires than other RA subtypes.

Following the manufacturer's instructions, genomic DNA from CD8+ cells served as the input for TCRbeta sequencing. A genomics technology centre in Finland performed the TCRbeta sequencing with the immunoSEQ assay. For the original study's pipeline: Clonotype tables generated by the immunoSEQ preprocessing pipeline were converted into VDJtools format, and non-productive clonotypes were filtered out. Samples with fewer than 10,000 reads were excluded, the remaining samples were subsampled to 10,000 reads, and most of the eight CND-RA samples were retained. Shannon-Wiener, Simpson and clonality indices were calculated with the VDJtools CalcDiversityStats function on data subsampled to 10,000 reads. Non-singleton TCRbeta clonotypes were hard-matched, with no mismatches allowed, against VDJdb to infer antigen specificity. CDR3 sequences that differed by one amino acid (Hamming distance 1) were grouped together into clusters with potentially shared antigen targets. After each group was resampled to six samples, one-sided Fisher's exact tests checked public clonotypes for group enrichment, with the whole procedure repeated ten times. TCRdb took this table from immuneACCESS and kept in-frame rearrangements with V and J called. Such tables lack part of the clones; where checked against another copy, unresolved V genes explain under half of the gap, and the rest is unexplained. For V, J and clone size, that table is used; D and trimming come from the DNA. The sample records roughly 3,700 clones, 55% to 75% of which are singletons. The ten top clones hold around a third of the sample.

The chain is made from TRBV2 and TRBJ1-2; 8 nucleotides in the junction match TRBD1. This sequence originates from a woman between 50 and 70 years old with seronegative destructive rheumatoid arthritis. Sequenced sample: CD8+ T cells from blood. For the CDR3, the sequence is CASSETGVGNYGYTF. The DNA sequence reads TGTGCCAGCAGTGAGACAGGGGTGGGTAACTATGGCTACACCTTC.